The clone carrying this T cell receptor (beta chain) was picked up a small number of times. The sample is drawn from a study of CD8 T cells in Susac syndrome. The authors reverse transcribed roughly 0.5 to 1 ug RNA with random hexamers. MiXCR was run by TCRdb on the immunoSEQ multiplex PCR reads, yielding one entry per CDR3 protein. The sample has over 95,000 distinct CDR3 sequences, about 93% seen once. CDR1 and CDR2 from the germline V gene are SQVTM and ANQGSEA. This CDR3 comprises 14 residues. V was clipped by 7 bases and J by 2 bases, with 17 bases between them. The chain uses TRBV29-1 and TRBJ1-2, with a tentative D call TRBD1 (6 bases). This receptor was taken from a human donor in good health. The sequenced material came from CD4+ T cells from PBMCs. CDR3 residues: CSDGPGTPNYGYTF. The CDR3 DNA sequence: TGCAGCGACGGCCCCGGGACACCAAACTATGGCTACACCTTC.